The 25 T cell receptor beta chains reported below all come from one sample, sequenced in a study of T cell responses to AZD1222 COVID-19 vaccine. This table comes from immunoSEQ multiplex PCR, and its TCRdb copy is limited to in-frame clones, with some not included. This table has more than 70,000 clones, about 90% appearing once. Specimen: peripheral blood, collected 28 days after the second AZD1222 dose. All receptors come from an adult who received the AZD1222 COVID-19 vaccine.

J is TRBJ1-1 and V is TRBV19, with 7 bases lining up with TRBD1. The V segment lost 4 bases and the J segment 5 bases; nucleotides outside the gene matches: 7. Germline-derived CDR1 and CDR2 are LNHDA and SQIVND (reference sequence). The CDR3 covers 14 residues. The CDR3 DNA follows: TGTGCCAGTAGTACCCAGGGGGTTGGGACTGAAGCTTTCTTT. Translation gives CASSTQGVGTEAFF.

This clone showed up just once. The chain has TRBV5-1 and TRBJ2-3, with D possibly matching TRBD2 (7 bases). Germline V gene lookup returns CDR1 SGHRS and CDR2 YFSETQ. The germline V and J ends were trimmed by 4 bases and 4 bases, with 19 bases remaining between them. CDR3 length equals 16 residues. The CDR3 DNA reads TGCGCCAGCAGCCACTCCCGGGGGGCGTTAGCAGATACGCAGTATTTT. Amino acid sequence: CASSHSRGALADTQYF.

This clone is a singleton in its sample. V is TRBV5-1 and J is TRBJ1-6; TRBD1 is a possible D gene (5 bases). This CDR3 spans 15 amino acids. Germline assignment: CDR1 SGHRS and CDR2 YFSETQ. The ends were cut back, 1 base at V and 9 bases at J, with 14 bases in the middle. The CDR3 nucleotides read TGCGCCAGCAGCTTGTACCAGGGTCGTTCTTCACCCCTCCACTTT. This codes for CASSLYQGRSSPLHF. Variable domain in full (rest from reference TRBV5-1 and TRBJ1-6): KAGVTQTPRYLIKTRGQQVTLSCSPISGHRSVSWYQQTPGQGLQFLFEYFSETQRNKGNFPGRFSGRQFSNSRSEMNVSTLELGDSALYLCASSLYQGRSSPLHFGNGTRLTVT.

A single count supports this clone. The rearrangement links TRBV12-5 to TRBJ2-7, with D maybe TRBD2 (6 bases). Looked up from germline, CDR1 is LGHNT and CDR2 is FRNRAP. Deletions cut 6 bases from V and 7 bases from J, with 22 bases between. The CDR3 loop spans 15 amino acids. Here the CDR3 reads CASGTTAWRVGEQYF. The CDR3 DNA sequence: TGTGCTAGTGGCACTACGGCTTGGAGGGTAGGGGAGCAGTACTTC. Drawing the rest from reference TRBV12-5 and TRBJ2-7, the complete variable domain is DARVTQTPRHKVTEMGQEVTMRCQPILGHNTVFWYRQTMMQGLELLAYFRNRAPLDDSGMPKDRFSAEMPDATLATLKIQPSEPRDSAVYFCASGTTAWRVGEQYFGPGTRLTVT.

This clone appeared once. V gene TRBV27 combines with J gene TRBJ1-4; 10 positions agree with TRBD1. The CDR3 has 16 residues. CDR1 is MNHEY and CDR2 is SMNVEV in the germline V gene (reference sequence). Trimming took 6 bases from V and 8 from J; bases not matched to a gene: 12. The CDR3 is CASSHGQGVNMEKLFF. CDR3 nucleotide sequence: TGTGCCAGCAGCCACGGACAGGGGGTGAATATGGAAAAACTGTTTTTT.

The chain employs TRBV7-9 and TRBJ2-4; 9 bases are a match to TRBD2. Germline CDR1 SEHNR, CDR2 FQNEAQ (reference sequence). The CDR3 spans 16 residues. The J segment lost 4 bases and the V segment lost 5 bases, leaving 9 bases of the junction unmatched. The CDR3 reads CASSKRGREGKNIQYF. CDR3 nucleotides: TGTGCCAGCAGCAAGCGGGGGCGGGAGGGGAAAAACATTCAGTACTTC.

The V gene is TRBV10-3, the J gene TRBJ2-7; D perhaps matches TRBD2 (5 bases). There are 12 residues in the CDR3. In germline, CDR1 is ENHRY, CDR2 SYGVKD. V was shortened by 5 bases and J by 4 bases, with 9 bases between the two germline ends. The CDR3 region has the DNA TGTGCCATCAGTCGGACTTCTTACGAGCAGTACTTC. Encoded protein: CAISRTSYEQYF.

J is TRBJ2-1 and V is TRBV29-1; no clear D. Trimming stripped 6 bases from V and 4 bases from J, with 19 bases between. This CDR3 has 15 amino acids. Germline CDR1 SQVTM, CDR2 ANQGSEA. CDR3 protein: CSVQSEEGSYNEQFF. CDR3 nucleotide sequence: TGCAGCGTGCAAAGTGAAGAAGGGTCATACAATGAGCAGTTCTTC.

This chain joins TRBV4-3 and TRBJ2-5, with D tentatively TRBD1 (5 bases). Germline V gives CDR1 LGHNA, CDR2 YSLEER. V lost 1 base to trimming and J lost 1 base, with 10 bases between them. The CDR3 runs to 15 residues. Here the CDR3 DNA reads TGCGCCAGCAGCCAAGCAGGGCAGGCCCAAGAGACCCAGTACTTC. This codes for CASSQAGQAQETQYF.

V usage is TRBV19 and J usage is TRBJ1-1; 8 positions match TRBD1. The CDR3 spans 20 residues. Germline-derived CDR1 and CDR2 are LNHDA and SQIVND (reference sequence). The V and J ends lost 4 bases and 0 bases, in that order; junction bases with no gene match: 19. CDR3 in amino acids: CASSRGTGPRRTQMNTEAFF. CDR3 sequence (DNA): TGTGCCAGTAGTAGAGGGACAGGCCCTAGGAGAACTCAAATGAACACTGAAGCTTTCTTT.

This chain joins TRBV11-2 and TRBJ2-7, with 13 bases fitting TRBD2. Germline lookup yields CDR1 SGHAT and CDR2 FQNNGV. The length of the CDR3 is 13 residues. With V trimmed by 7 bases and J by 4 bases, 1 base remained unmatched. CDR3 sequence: CASILAGGYEQYF. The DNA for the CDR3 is TGTGCCAGCATACTAGCGGGAGGGTACGAGCAGTACTTC.

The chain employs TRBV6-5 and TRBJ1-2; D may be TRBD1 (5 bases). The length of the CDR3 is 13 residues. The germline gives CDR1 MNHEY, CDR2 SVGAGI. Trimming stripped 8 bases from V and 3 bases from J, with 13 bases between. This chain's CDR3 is CASAGWVDYGYTF. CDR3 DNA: TGTGCCAGCGCAGGGTGGGTCGACTATGGCTACACCTTC.

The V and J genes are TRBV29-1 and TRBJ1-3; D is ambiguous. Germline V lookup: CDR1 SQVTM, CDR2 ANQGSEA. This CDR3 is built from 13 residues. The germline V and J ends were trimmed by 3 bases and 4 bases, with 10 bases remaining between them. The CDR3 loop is CSVESGVGNTIYF. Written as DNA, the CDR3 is TGCAGCGTTGAGTCCGGGGTCGGAAACACCATATATTTT.

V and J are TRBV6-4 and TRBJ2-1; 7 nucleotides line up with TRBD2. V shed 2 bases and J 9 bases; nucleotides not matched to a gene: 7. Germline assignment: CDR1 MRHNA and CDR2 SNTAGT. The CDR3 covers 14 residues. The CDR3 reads CASSDGTSVTEQFF. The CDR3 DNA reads TGTGCCAGCAGTGACGGAACTAGCGTAACTGAGCAGTTCTTC.

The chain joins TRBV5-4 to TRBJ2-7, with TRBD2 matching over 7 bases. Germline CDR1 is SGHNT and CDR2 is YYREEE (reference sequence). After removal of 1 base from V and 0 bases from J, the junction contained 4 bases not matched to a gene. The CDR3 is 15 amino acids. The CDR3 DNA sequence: TGTGCCAGCAGCTTGTGGGGCGGGAGCTCCTACGAGCAGTACTTC. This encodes CASSLWGGSSYEQYF.

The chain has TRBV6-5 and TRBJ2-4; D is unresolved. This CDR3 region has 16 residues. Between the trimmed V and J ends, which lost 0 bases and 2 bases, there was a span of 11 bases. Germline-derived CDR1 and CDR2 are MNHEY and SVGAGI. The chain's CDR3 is CASSYSIQLSKNIQYF. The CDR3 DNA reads TGTGCCAGCAGTTACTCGATTCAGTTGTCCAAAAACATTCAGTACTTC.

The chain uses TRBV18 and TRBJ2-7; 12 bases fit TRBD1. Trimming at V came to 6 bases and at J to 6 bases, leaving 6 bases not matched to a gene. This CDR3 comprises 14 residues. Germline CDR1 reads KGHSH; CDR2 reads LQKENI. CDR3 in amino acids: CASSPGTGGFEQYF. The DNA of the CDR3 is TGTGCCAGCTCTCCCGGGACAGGGGGCTTCGAGCAGTACTTC. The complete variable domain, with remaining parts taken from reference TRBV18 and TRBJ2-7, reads NAGVMQNPRHLVRRRGQEARLRCSPMKGHSHVYWYRQLPEEGLKFMVYLQKENIIDESGMPKERFSAEFPKEGPSILRIQQVVRGDSAAYFCASSPGTGGFEQYFGPGTRLTVT.

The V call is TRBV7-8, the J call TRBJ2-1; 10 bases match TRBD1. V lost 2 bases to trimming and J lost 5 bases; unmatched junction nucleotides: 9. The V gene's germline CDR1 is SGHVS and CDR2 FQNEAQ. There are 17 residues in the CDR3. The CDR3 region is CASSLSSAGTGDNEQFF. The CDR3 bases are TGTGCCAGCAGCTTATCGTCGGCGGGGACAGGGGACAATGAGCAGTTCTTC. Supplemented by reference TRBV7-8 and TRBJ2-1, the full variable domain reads GAGVSQSPRYKVAKRGQDVALRCDPISGHVSLFWYQQALGQGPEFLTYFQNEAQLDKSGLPSDRFFAERPEGSVSTLKIQRTQQEDSAVYLCASSLSSAGTGDNEQFFGPGTRLTVL.

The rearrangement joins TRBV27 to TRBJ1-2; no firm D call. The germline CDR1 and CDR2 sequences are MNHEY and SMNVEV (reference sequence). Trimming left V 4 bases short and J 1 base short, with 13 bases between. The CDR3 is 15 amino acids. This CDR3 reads CASSSADNLNYGYTF. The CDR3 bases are TGTGCCAGCAGTTCTGCAGACAACCTTAACTATGGCTACACCTTC.

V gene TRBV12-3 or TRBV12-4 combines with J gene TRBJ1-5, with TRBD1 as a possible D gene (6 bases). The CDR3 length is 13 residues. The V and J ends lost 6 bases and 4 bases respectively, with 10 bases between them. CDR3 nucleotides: TGTGCCAGCAGCCAAGGACAGAATCAGCCCCAGCATTTT. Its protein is CASSQGQNQPQHF.

DNA for the CDR3: TGTGCCAGCAGCTTAGAGACGAGCACTGAAGCTTTCTTT. This sequence encodes CASSLETSTEAFF. The rearrangement joins TRBV13 to TRBJ1-1, with D unresolved. The CDR3 is 13 residues long. With 1 base removed from V and 4 bases from J, the gap between germline ends came to 7 bases. Germline V gene lookup returns CDR1 PRHDT and CDR2 FYEKMQ (reference sequence).

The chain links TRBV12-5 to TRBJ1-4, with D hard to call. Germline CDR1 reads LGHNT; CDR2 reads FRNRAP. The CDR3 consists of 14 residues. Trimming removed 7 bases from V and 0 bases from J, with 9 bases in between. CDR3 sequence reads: CASALDTTNEKLFF. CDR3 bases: TGTGCTAGTGCCCTAGATACAACTAATGAAAAACTGTTTTTT.

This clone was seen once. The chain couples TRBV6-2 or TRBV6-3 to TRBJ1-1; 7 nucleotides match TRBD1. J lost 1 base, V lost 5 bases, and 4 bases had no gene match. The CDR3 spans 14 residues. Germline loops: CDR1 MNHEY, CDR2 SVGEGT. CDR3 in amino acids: CASSKDRRNTEAFF. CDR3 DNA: TGTGCCAGCAGTAAGGACAGGAGGAACACTGAAGCTTTCTTT.

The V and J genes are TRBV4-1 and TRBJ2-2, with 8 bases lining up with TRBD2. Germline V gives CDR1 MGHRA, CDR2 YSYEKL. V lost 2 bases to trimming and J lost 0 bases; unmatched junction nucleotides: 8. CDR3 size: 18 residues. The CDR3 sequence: CASSQNPISGTNTGELFF. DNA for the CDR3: TGCGCCAGCAGCCAAAACCCTATTAGCGGGACGAACACCGGGGAGCTGTTTTTT.

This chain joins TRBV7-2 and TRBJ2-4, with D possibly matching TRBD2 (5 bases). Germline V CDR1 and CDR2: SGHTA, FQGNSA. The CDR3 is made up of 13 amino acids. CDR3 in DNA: TGTGGCGGACGTGAGCCCAACGGGGACATTCAGTACTTC. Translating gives CGGREPNGDIQYF.